The next 12 T cell receptor beta chains were all read from a single sample in a study of T cell changes during pregnancy in multiple sclerosis. The assay was immunoSEQ multiplex PCR, and TCRdb's table has in-frame clones only and misses some. The table lists around 50,000 clones, about 91% of them singletons. Sequencing was performed on CD4+ T cells from peripheral blood mononuclear cells, taken in the second trimester of pregnancy. These receptors were obtained from a female donor with multiple sclerosis, enrolled in a pregnancy study.

The chain recombines TRBV10-3 with TRBJ1-2, with D maybe TRBD1 (6 bases). CDR1 and CDR2 from the germline V gene are ENHRY and SYGVKD. V shed 7 bases and J shed 8 bases, with 11 bases lying between them. This CDR3 is built from 11 residues. This CDR3 is CAITQGRGYTF. CDR3 DNA sequence: TGTGCCATCACCCAGGGGAGAGGCTACACCTTC.

This chain connects TRBV4-1 to TRBJ1-1; TRBD1 matches 7 bases. V shed 4 bases, J shed 7 bases, and the junction held 6 bases outside the gene matches. Germline V gives CDR1 MGHRA, CDR2 YSYEKL. The CDR3 is 13 amino acids. CDR3: CASSRGQAGEAFF. Here the CDR3 DNA reads TGCGCCAGCAGCCGAGGACAGGCCGGTGAAGCTTTCTTT.

V is TRBV5-1 and J is TRBJ1-1, with a weak D call TRBD1 (5 bases). V was clipped by 2 bases and J by 0 bases, with 8 bases between them. Germline-derived CDR1 and CDR2 are SGHRS and YFSETQ. The CDR3 is 14 amino acids. CDR3 coding DNA: TGCGCCAGCAGCTTTAACAGGATGAACACTGAAGCTTTCTTT. This gives the protein CASSFNRMNTEAFF. Drawing the rest from reference TRBV5-1 and TRBJ1-1, the complete variable domain is KAGVTQTPRYLIKTRGQQVTLSCSPISGHRSVSWYQQTPGQGLQFLFEYFSETQRNKGNFPGRFSGRQFSNSRSEMNVSTLELGDSALYLCASSFNRMNTEAFFGQGTRLTVV.

The gene calls are TRBV9 and TRBJ2-7, with TRBD2 matching over 7 bases. The CDR3 contains 15 residues. Germline V CDR1 and CDR2: SGDLS, YYNGEE. After removal of 0 bases from V and 5 bases from J, the junction contained 8 bases not matched to a gene. CDR3: CASSVEGREINEQYF. In DNA, the CDR3 is TGTGCCAGCAGCGTAGAAGGGCGGGAGATAAACGAGCAGTACTTC.

CDR3: CSEIAGGEETQYF. The CDR3 DNA sequence: TGCAGCGAGATAGCGGGGGGGGAGGAGACCCAGTACTTC. V is TRBV29-1 and J is TRBJ2-5; TRBD2 agrees at 11 bases. The CDR3 has 13 residues. CDR1 and CDR2 from the germline V gene are SQVTM and ANQGSEA. The V and J ends lost 7 bases and 5 bases, in that order; junction bases with no gene match: 6.

The chain carries TRBV11-2 and TRBJ2-1; 8 positions match TRBD1. CDR3 length: 16 residues. Trimming removed 0 bases from V and 7 bases from J; junction bases left unmatched: 8. Germline V CDR1 and CDR2: SGHAT, FQNNGV. The chain's CDR3 is CASSLDVGRGQNEQFF. The CDR3 DNA reads as TGTGCCAGCAGCTTAGACGTTGGCAGGGGGCAGAATGAGCAGTTCTTC.

The rearrangement links TRBV5-1 to TRBJ2-7, with TRBD2 matching 12 bases. The ends lost 0 bases at V and 4 bases at J; junction bases unmatched: 2. Germline CDR1 is SGHRS and CDR2 is YFSETQ. The CDR3 has 15 residues. The chain's CDR3 is CASSLGLAGEYEQYF. In nucleotides, the CDR3 is TGCGCCAGCAGCTTGGGACTAGCGGGAGAGTACGAGCAGTACTTC.

The chain carries TRBV5-1 and TRBJ1-2, with D maybe TRBD1 (5 bases). The CDR3 has 16 amino acids. Trimming shortened V by 1 base and J by 2 bases, and 15 bases separated the two germline ends. Germline V gene lookup returns CDR1 SGHRS and CDR2 YFSETQ. The CDR3 spells CASSLRGGDPNYGYTF. Written as DNA, the CDR3 is TGCGCCAGCAGCTTGAGGGGAGGGGACCCGAACTATGGCTACACCTTC.

This clone was seen just once. The J gene is TRBJ1-1, the V gene TRBV6-5; 9 nucleotides match TRBD1. The CDR3 sequence is 15 residues long. Germline V gene sequence: CDR1 MNHEY, CDR2 SVGAGI. Unmatched junction bases numbered 3, after V lost 2 bases and J lost 2 bases. The CDR3 spells CASSYGTGSNTEAFF. CDR3 in DNA: TGTGCCAGCAGTTACGGGACAGGGTCCAACACTGAAGCTTTCTTT.

The chain couples TRBV9 to TRBJ1-1; D is unclear. The CDR3 is 17 residues long. V lost 0 bases, J lost 1 base, and 16 bases lay in between. Germline V CDR1 and CDR2: SGDLS, YYNGEE. This chain's CDR3 is CASSVVEGAPSNTEAFF. The CDR3 region has the DNA TGTGCCAGCAGCGTAGTGGAGGGAGCCCCATCGAACACTGAAGCTTTCTTT.

The chain combines TRBV28 with TRBJ1-5, with TRBD1 matching over 8 bases. CDR1 is MDHEN, CDR2 SYDVKM, per germline. The CDR3 consists of 16 residues. V gave up 4 bases and J gave up 0 bases; unmatched junction bases: 5. CDR3 loop: CASSSWTGNSNQPQHF. The CDR3 nucleotides read TGTGCCAGCAGTTCTTGGACAGGGAATAGCAATCAGCCCCAGCATTTT.

The genes are TRBV15 and TRBJ2-5; TRBD2 matches at 7 bases. This CDR3 has 15 amino acids. V was clipped by 0 bases and J by 5 bases; unmatched bases: 6. Germline-derived CDR1 and CDR2 are LNHNV and YYDKDF (reference sequence). This CDR3 is CATSRDSGRQETQYF. The CDR3 DNA reads as TGTGCCACCAGCAGAGATAGCGGGCGTCAGGAGACCCAGTACTTC.